Listed below are T cell receptor beta chains from one sample, sequenced in a study of T-cell reconstitution after alpha-beta-depleted transplantation in children. One entry per CDR3 protein, called by TCRdb with MiXCR from the PCR reads. The table lists around 90,000 distinct CDR3 sequences, 15% to 19% of them singletons. Sequenced material: PBMCs, mostly from graft donor cells, taken 180 days after TCRalphabeta/CD19-depleted stem cell transplant. The source of these receptors is a male patient between 2 and 15 years old who had a stem cell transplant for acute lymphoblastic leukemia, so the T cells may come from the graft donor. Both conserved end residues are part of each CDR3. Fields, in order: V gene, clone size, D gene, J gene, CDR3 protein, CDR3 DNA. The D gene is left open where the match is weak. Only some rows state a clone size, as once, few, many or a class for expanded clones.

TRBV5-5	-	-	TRBJ1-1	CASSLEVGAEAFF	TGTGCCAGCAGCTTGGAGGTAGGGGCTGAAGCTTTCTTT
TRBV5-1	-	TRBD1	TRBJ1-2	CASSSWTGVDYGYTF	TGCGCCAGCAGCTCTTGGACAGGCGTAGACTATGGCTACACCTTC
TRBV9	many	TRBD2	TRBJ2-5	CASRASGGAGETQYF	TGTGCCAGCAGAGCCAGCGGGGGGGCCGGGGAGACCCAGTACTTC
TRBV20-1	-	-	TRBJ1-1	CSARGGPPSSEAFF	TGCAGTGCTAGAGGTGGCCCACCGTCATCTGAAGCTTTCTTT
TRBV7-9	-	-	TRBJ1-5	CASSVGMGQPQHF	TGTGCCAGCAGCGTGGGGATGGGGCAGCCCCAGCATTTT
TRBV20-1	few	-	TRBJ2-2	CSARSGVTGELFF	TGCAGTGCTAGGTCAGGGGTCACCGGGGAGCTGTTTTTT
TRBV4-2	-	-	TRBJ1-6	CASSRGTQGPSSSYNSPLHF	TGTGCCAGCAGCCGCGGCACGCAGGGCCCCTCGAGCTCCTATAATTCACCCCTCCACTTT
TRBV7-2	-	-	TRBJ1-6	CASSPPRLRSPLHF	TGTGCCAGCAGCCCGCCCCGACTCCGTTCACCCCTCCACTTT
TRBV5-8	few	-	TRBJ2-7	CASSLPRTLASYEQYF	TGTGCCAGCAGCTTGCCCCGGACACTTGCCTCCTACGAGCAGTACTTC
TRBV11-2	many	-	TRBJ2-7	CASSLGIPYEQYF	TGTGCCAGCAGCTTAGGGATCCCCTACGAGCAGTACTTC
TRBV5-1	-	-	TRBJ2-2	CASSLAVTLNTGELFF	TGCGCCAGCAGCTTGGCTGTGACACTGAACACCGGGGAGCTGTTTTTT
TRBV7-8	-	-	TRBJ1-5	CASTIRRDINLQPQHF	TGTGCCAGCACCATAAGGAGGGATATCAATCTGCAGCCCCAGCATTTT
TRBV6-4	few	-	TRBJ1-5	CASSFQPQHF	TGTGCCAGCAGTTTTCAGCCCCAGCATTTT
TRBV7-2	many	TRBD2	TRBJ2-4	CASSLRTSGLAKNIQYF	TGTGCCAGCAGCTTACGGACTAGCGGACTAGCCAAAAACATTCAGTACTTC
TRBV6-1	-	-	TRBJ1-1	CASTRKQGTEAFF	TGTGCCAGCACAAGGAAGCAGGGTACTGAAGCTTTCTTT
TRBV7-9	many	TRBD2	TRBJ2-1	CASSLEGLLYYNEQFF	TGTGCCAGCAGCTTAGAGGGACTACTCTACTACAATGAGCAGTTCTTC
TRBV6-5	-	-	TRBJ2-3	CASSYTRQTDTQYF	TGTGCCAGCAGTTACACGCGACAGACAGATACGCAGTATTTT
TRBV5-6	many	-	TRBJ1-2	CASSLETVTYGYTF	TGTGCCAGCAGCCTTGAGACAGTAACCTATGGCTACACCTTC
TRBV12-3/TRBV12-4	-	-	TRBJ1-4	CASSLRLGEIATNEKLFF	TGTGCCAGCAGTTTACGGTTGGGGGAGATTGCAACTAATGAAAAACTGTTTTTT
TRBV5-1	few	TRBD2	TRBJ2-7	CASSLTSGGYFYEQYF	TGCGCCAGCAGCCTGACTAGCGGGGGGTATTTCTATGAGCAGTACTTC